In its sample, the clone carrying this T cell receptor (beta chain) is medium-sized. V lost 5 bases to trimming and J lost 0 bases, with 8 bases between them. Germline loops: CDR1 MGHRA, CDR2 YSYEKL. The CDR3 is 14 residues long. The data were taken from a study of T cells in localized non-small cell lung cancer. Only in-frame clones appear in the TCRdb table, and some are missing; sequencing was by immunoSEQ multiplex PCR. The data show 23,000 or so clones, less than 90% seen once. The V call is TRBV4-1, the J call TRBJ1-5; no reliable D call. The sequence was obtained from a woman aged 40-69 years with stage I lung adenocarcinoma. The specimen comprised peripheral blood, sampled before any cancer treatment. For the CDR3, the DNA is TGCGCCAGCAGCGGGCCCGATAGCAATCAGCCCCAGCATTTT. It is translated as CASSGPDSNQPQHF.